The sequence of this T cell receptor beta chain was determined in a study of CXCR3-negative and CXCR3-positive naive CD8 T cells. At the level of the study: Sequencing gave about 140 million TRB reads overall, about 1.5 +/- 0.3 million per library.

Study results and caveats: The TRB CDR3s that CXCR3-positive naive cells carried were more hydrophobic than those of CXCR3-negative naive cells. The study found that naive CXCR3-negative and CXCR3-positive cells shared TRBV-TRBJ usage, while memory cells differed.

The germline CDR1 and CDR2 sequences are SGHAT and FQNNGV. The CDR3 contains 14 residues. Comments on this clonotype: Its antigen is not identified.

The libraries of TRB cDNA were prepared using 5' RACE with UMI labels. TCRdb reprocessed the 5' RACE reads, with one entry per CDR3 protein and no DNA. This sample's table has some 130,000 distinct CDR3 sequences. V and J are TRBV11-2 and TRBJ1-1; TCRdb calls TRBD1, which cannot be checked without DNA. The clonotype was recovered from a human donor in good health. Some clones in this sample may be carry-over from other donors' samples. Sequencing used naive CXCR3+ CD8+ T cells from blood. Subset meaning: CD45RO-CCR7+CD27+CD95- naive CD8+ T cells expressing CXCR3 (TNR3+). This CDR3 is CASSLVSGVAEAFF.